This T cell receptor beta chain emerged from a study of CD8+ T cells in alopecia areata. This CDR3 region has 13 residues. The ends were cut back, 8 bases at V and 0 bases at J, with 11 bases in the middle. The germline V gene has CDR1 SNHLY and CDR2 FYNNEI. Treatment: oral pan-JAK inhibitor, 5-10 mg twice daily. Following extraction, RNA underwent reverse transcription to cDNA, which served as the sequencing template. Generated by immunoSEQ multiplex PCR, the TCRdb table keeps only in-frame clones and is missing some. Of around 120,000 clones in the sample, about 50% were seen once. The V gene is TRBV2, the J gene TRBJ2-7; tentative D call: TRBD1 (6 bases). This sequence originates from a human donor with alopecia areata. The specimen was CD4+ T cells sorted from blood, collected at week 4, from a patient treated with tofacitinib. The CDR3 DNA reads TGTGCCAGCCTACGGGACATCTCCTACGAGCAGTACTTC. It yields the protein CASLRDISYEQYF.